A selection of T cell receptor beta chains follows, all from one sample in a study of OX40 agonist ivuxolimab in advanced cancers. TCRdb's table, derived via immunoSEQ multiplex PCR, lists solely in-frame clones and lacks some. Of tens of thousands of clones in the sample, just under 85% were seen once. The sample here was CD4+ or CD8+ T cells sorted from blood, taken in a trial of the OX40 agonist ivuxolimab. All receptors come from an adult with an advanced solid tumor such as melanoma, head and neck, liver or kidney cancer. The CDR3 runs from the conserved cysteine through the conserved F or W. Each record gives: V gene, J gene, D gene, clone size, CDR3 protein, CDR3 DNA. D genes are given only for firm matches. Size is omitted from some rows. Given values are once, few, many or a class for expanded clones.

v_call: TRBV6-5
j_call: TRBJ1-3
d_call: NA
clone_size: NA
cdr3_aa: CASSNSNSGNTIYF
cdr3_nt: TGTGCCAGCAGTAACAGTAACTCTGGAAACACCATATATTTT

v_call: TRBV5-6
j_call: TRBJ1-5
d_call: TRBD1
clone_size: NA
cdr3_aa: CASSDTGGNQPQHF
cdr3_nt: TGTGCCAGCAGCGATACAGGGGGAAATCAGCCCCAGCATTTT

v_call: TRBV5-1
j_call: TRBJ2-3
d_call: TRBD1
clone_size: once
cdr3_aa: CASSWTGSGLQYF
cdr3_nt: TGCGCCAGCAGCTGGACAGGGTCGGGCCTACAGTATTTT

v_call: TRBV9
j_call: TRBJ2-5
d_call: TRBD2
clone_size: NA
cdr3_aa: CASSVGTPTPPHFSGRAETQYF
cdr3_nt: TGTGCCAGCAGCGTAGGTACCCCAACGCCCCCCCACTTCAGCGGGAGGGCGGAGACCCAGTACTTC

v_call: TRBV7-2
j_call: TRBJ1-3
d_call: NA
clone_size: NA
cdr3_aa: CASSLGPNSGNTIYF
cdr3_nt: TGTGCCAGCAGCTTAGGACCGAACTCTGGAAACACCATATATTTT

v_call: TRBV28
j_call: TRBJ1-1
d_call: NA
clone_size: NA
cdr3_aa: CASSPLTQIPPEAFF
cdr3_nt: TGTGCCAGCAGTCCTCTGACTCAAATCCCCCCTGAAGCTTTCTTT

v_call: TRBV19
j_call: TRBJ1-1
d_call: NA
clone_size: NA
cdr3_aa: CASSIDLLVNTEAFF
cdr3_nt: TGTGCCAGTAGTATAGATCTGCTGGTGAACACTGAAGCTTTCTTT

v_call: TRBV9
j_call: TRBJ1-2
d_call: NA
clone_size: NA
cdr3_aa: CASSQDRHYGYTF
cdr3_nt: TGTGCCAGCAGCCAAGACCGTCACTATGGCTACACCTTC

v_call: TRBV27
j_call: TRBJ2-5
d_call: NA
clone_size: NA
cdr3_aa: CASSQGPRGETQYF
cdr3_nt: TGTGCCAGCAGTCAGGGCCCAAGGGGAGAGACCCAGTACTTC

v_call: TRBV9
j_call: TRBJ2-3
d_call: NA
clone_size: NA
cdr3_aa: CASSVVQGRADTQYF
cdr3_nt: TGTGCCAGCAGCGTAGTTCAGGGGAGGGCAGATACGCAGTATTTT

v_call: TRBV4-3
j_call: TRBJ2-5
d_call: TRBD2
clone_size: NA
cdr3_aa: CASSQGPGGQETQYF
cdr3_nt: TGCGCCAGCAGCCAAGGCCCGGGGGGGCAAGAGACCCAGTACTTC

v_call: TRBV15
j_call: TRBJ1-5
d_call: NA
clone_size: NA
cdr3_aa: CATSGINQPQHF
cdr3_nt: TGTGCCACCAGCGGAATCAATCAGCCCCAGCATTTT

v_call: TRBV15
j_call: TRBJ1-2
d_call: TRBD1
clone_size: NA
cdr3_aa: CATSRRDRIGGYTF
cdr3_nt: TGTGCCACCAGCAGAAGGGACAGGATAGGGGGCTACACCTTC

v_call: TRBV5-1
j_call: TRBJ2-2
d_call: TRBD1
clone_size: once
cdr3_aa: CASRGTDTGELFF
cdr3_nt: TGCGCCAGCAGGGGGACAGACACCGGGGAGCTGTTTTTT

v_call: TRBV25-1
j_call: TRBJ2-1
d_call: TRBD1
clone_size: few
cdr3_aa: CASSEYPGQLYNEQFF
cdr3_nt: TGTGCCAGCAGTGAATACCCGGGACAGCTGTACAATGAGCAGTTCTTC

v_call: TRBV5-1
j_call: TRBJ2-6
d_call: NA
clone_size: NA
cdr3_aa: CASSLGPTISSGANVLTF
cdr3_nt: TGCGCCAGCAGCTTGGGACCGACGATTAGCTCTGGGGCCAACGTCCTGACTTTC

v_call: TRBV25-1
j_call: TRBJ2-3
d_call: NA
clone_size: NA
cdr3_aa: CASSDSGVRADTQYF
cdr3_nt: TGTGCCAGCAGTGATTCGGGAGTACGCGCAGATACGCAGTATTTT

v_call: TRBV11-3
j_call: TRBJ2-1
d_call: TRBD1
clone_size: NA
cdr3_aa: CASSSDRASYNEQFF
cdr3_nt: TGTGCCAGCAGCTCCGACAGGGCATCCTACAATGAGCAGTTCTTC

v_call: TRBV14
j_call: TRBJ2-1
d_call: TRBD2
clone_size: NA
cdr3_aa: CASSQGLAGINEQFF
cdr3_nt: TGTGCCAGCAGCCAGGGACTAGCGGGGATCAATGAGCAGTTCTTC

v_call: TRBV7-2
j_call: TRBJ2-7
d_call: TRBD1
clone_size: NA
cdr3_aa: CASSRDRRHEQYF
cdr3_nt: TGTGCCAGCAGTCGGGACAGGCGCCACGAGCAGTACTTC